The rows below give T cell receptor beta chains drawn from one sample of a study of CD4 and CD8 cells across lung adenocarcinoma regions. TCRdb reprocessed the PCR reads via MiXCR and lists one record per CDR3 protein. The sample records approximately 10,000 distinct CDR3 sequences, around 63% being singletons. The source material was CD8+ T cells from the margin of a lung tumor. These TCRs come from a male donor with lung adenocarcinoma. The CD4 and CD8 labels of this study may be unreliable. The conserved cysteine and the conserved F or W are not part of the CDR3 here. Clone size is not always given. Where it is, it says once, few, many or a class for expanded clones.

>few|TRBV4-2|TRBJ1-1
ASSQEQGGRAF
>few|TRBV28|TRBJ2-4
ASSLSRAGGSLKNIQY
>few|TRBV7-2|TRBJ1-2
ASSLVGTGRNYGYT
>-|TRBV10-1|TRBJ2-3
ASSEDRGPDTQY
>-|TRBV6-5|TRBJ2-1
ASSSDSLGPSFYNEQF
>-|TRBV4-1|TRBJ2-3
ASSQGRGGATDTQY
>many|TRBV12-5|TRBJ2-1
ASVDRGRRWEVEQF
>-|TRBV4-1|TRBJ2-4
ASSRVMGRGATNTQY
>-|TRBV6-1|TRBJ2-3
ASTGAGAGDQDTQY
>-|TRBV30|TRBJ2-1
AWTMTSGGWQF
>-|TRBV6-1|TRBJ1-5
ASRQGGNQPLH
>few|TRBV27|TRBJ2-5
ASSSDRGYGETQY
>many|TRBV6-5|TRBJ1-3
ASSYSNSDSGNTIY
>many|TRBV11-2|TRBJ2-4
ASSLRSSSPQY
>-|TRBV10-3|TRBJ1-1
AISETGTEAF
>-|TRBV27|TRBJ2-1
ASSFRGGRQSYSYNEQF
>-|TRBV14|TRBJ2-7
ASSPQGVEQY
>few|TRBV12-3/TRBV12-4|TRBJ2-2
ASYPGGAGELF
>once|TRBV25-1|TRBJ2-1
ASRWRNEQF
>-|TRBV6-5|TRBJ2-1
ASSYGTSGRSYNEQF
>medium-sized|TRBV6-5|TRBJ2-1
ASSSLRGGQREF
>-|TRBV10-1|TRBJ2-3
ASSDIAGSTDTQY
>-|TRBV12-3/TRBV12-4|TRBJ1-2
ASSSLSYGYT
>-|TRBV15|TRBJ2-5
ATRLGGEPQETQY
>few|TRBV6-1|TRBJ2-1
ASRALAGGHHSEQF
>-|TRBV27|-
ASSSPAETQY
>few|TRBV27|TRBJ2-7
ASTTPAEISYEQY
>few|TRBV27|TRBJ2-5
ASSLTSGNQETQY
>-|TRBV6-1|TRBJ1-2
ASRHRDSYGYT